What follows describes a single T cell receptor (beta chain). TEMRA cells were FACS-enriched, and CD8+ and CD4+ T cells were isolated negatively. These data originate in a study of CD8 T cells in Susac syndrome. Study-wide context: Patients with Susac syndrome had blood drawn and were at that point therapy-naive, on corticosteroids, or on intravenous immunoglobulin alone.

CDR1 and CDR2 (germline): LGHNA, YNFKEQ. With 4 bases removed from V and 5 bases from J, the gap between germline ends came to 19 bases. The CDR3 contains 16 residues. The RNA, about 0.5 to 1 ug, was put through reverse transcription using random hexamers. Across 54 Vbeta and 13 Jbeta, TCR beta CDR3 was amplified with immunoSEQ multiplex PCR. TCRdb itself ran the immunoSEQ multiplex PCR reads through MiXCR, one entry per CDR3 protein. The sample has about 210,000 distinct CDR3 sequences; approximately 94% are singletons. The source material was CD4+ T cells from PBMCs. This chain links TRBV4-2 with TRBJ2-3; TRBD2 is a possible D gene (7 bases). The TCR was taken from a human donor with Susac syndrome. The CDR3 loop reads CASSPRGPGGRDTQYF. For the CDR3, the DNA is TGTGCCAGCAGCCCCCGGGGCCCGGGGGGCCGAGATACGCAGTATTTT.